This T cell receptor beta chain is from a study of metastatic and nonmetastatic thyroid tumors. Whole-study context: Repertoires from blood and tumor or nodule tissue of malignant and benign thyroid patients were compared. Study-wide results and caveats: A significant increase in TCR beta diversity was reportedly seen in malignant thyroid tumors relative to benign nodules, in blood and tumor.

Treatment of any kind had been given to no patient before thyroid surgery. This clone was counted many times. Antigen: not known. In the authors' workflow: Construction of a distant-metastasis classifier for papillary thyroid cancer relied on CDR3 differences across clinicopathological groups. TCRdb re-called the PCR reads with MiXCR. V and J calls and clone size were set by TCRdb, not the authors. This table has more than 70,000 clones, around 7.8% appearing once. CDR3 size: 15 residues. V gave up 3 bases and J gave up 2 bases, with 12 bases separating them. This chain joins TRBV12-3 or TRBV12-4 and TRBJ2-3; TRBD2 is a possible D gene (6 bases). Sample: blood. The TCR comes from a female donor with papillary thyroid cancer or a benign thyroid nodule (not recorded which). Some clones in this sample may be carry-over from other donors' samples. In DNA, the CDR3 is TGTGCCAGCAGTTTCAGAGCGGGTTACACAGATACGCAGTATTTT. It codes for CASSFRAGYTDTQYF.